The 3 T cell receptor beta chains below come from one sample, sequenced in a study of blood T cell repertoires in COVID-19. Profiling relied on immunoSEQ multiplex PCR, and the TCRdb table lists in-frame clones only, not all of them. This sample carries about 98,000 clones, 87% of them seen once, and the ten largest clones take 4% to 5%. The sample comprised peripheral blood. These receptors were collected from an older man with acute or convalescent COVID-19.

The V gene is TRBV6-5, the J gene TRBJ2-5; D gene uncertain. CDR3 size: 11 residues. Germline CDR1 MNHEY, CDR2 SVGAGI. Trimming shortened V by 7 bases and J by 7 bases, and 10 bases separated the two germline ends. The CDR3 DNA follows: TGTGCCAGCACCGACTCGAGGACCCAGTACTTC. Residues: CASTDSRTQYF.

The CDR3 sequence: CASITGTGGQETQYF. CDR3 DNA: TGTGCCAGCATTACCGGGACAGGGGGACAAGAGACCCAGTACTTC. This chain joins TRBV6-4 and TRBJ2-5, with 11 positions matching TRBD1. The CDR3 runs to 15 residues. CDR1 and CDR2 from the germline V gene are MRHNA and SNTAGT. V gave up 7 bases and J gave up 2 bases; unmatched junction bases: 6.

Comments on this clone: At one of its ends the junction is not consistent with the germline gene, which may arise from a read error. This specimen includes other DNA sequences encoding the same CDR3. The J gene is TRBJ2-5, the V gene TRBV7-7, with a possible D match to TRBD2 (6 bases). This CDR3 spans 14 amino acids. The germline V gene has CDR1 SSHAT and CDR2 FNYEAQ (reference sequence). This chain's CDR3 is CASSLAGGQETQYF. The CDR3 nucleotides read TGTGCTAGCAGCTTAGCCGGGGGCCAAGAGACCCAGTACTTC.